The 32 T cell receptor beta chains reported below all come from one sample, sequenced in a study of shared T cell receptors in the human thymus. Measured with immunoSEQ multiplex PCR; TCRdb has only the in-frame clones, and not every one. The profile shows about 400,000 clones, approximately 95% of them singletons. Sequenced input: thymocytes. Every receptor here comes from a human donor.

The chain combines TRBV4-2 with TRBJ1-5; 8 nucleotides align to TRBD1. Unmatched junction bases numbered 14, after V lost 0 bases and J lost 4 bases. CDR3 length: 19 amino acids. Germline loops: CDR1 LGHNA, CDR2 YNFKEQ. The CDR3 loop reads CASSQDRVGGQGGNQPQHF. The CDR3 DNA reads TGTGCCAGCAGCCAAGATCGGGTAGGCGGACAGGGTGGAAATCAGCCCCAGCATTTT.

This clone was found once. The chain joins TRBV29-1 to TRBJ2-7, with no clear D. CDR3 length: 13 amino acids. V was clipped by 6 bases and J by 3 bases, with 15 bases between them. CDR1 and CDR2 (germline): SQVTM, ANQGSEA. The CDR3 region has the DNA TGCAGCGTCGAGATCGCCGCCCTCTACGAGCAGTACTTC. Translated, it gives CSVEIAALYEQYF.

The chain uses TRBV27 and TRBJ2-5, with 11 bases matching TRBD2. CDR1 and CDR2 from the germline V gene are MNHEY and SMNVEV (reference sequence). V shed 4 bases, J shed 5 bases, and the junction held 12 bases outside the gene matches. The CDR3 has 17 amino acids. CDR3 nucleotide sequence: TGTGCCAGCAGTTCCCCAGCTAGCGGGAGGTACAATGAGACCCAGTACTTC. Protein product: CASSSPASGRYNETQYF.

The rearrangement links TRBV7-2 to TRBJ2-4; TRBD2 is a possible D gene (6 bases). Germline values: CDR1 SGHTA, CDR2 FQGNSA. The CDR3 totals 15 residues. V gave up 1 base and J gave up 2 bases, with 9 bases separating them. CDR3 amino acids: CASSLGGKTKNIQYF. The CDR3 DNA reads TGTGCCAGCAGCTTAGGCGGGAAGACCAAAAACATTCAGTACTTC.

On this clone: Distinct nucleotide sequences in the sample also encode this CDR3. V usage is TRBV5-1 and J usage is TRBJ1-1; maybe TRBD1 (5 bases). The germline V gene encodes CDR1 SGHRS and CDR2 YFSETQ. This CDR3 contains 14 residues. The V end was cut by 3 bases, the J end by 1 base, with 10 bases between. The CDR3 DNA reads TGCGCCAGCAGCTCCGGGGGTAGGAACACTGAAGCTTTCTTT. The encoded protein is CASSSGGRNTEAFF.

This chain uses TRBV7-3 with TRBJ2-3; 8 bases are a match to TRBD2. The germline V gene has CDR1 SGHTA and CDR2 FQGTGA. This CDR3 has 15 residues. Trimming took 4 bases from V and 6 from J; bases not matched to a gene: 9. The CDR3 region is CASSSSGREEDTQYF. CDR3 nucleotides: TGTGCCAGCAGCTCCAGCGGGAGAGAGGAGGATACGCAGTATTTT.

The rearrangement joins TRBV2 to TRBJ1-2; D is unclear. The CDR3 is made up of 13 amino acids. The V gene's germline CDR1 is SNHLY and CDR2 FYNNEI. V was shortened by 2 bases and J by 3 bases, with 7 bases between the two germline ends. In DNA, the CDR3 is TGTGCCAGCAGTGAACCGCCGGACTATGGCTACACCTTC. This codes for CASSEPPDYGYTF.

The V and J genes are TRBV15 and TRBJ2-5; weak D call: TRBD1 (6 bases). Per the germline V gene, CDR1 is LNHNV and CDR2 is YYDKDF (reference sequence). This CDR3 contains 18 residues. Trimming cost V 2 bases and J 3 bases, with 22 bases left between them. CDR3 amino acids: CATSRHTDRDKVEETQYF. The CDR3 DNA is TGTGCCACCAGCAGACACACTGACCGGGACAAGGTGGAAGAGACCCAGTACTTC.

The V and J genes are TRBV6-5 and TRBJ2-7; the match to TRBD1 covers 9 bases. There are 13 residues in the CDR3. Trimming took 7 bases from V and 8 from J; bases not matched to a gene: 9. The germline gives CDR1 MNHEY, CDR2 SVGAGI. The CDR3 loop reads CASIDRGDSKQYF. CDR3 DNA sequence: TGTGCCAGCATCGACAGGGGGGATAGTAAGCAGTACTTC.

V is TRBV9 and J is TRBJ2-3; possible D gene TRBD1, 6 bases. Germline V gene lookup returns CDR1 SGDLS and CDR2 YYNGEE. The CDR3 is 19 residues long. Trimming left V 0 bases short and J 1 base short, with 21 bases between. This CDR3 reads CASSVGRQAHVLRTDTQYF. The CDR3, as DNA: TGTGCCAGCAGCGTAGGGAGACAGGCTCACGTTCTCCGCACAGATACGCAGTATTTT.

The rearrangement uses TRBV6-5 and TRBJ1-1; TRBD1 might be the D (5 bases). Germline V gene sequence: CDR1 MNHEY, CDR2 SVGAGI. The CDR3 runs to 15 residues. Between the trimmed V and J ends, which lost 5 bases and 3 bases, there was a span of 16 bases. CDR3 DNA sequence: TGTGCCAGCAGTCCCGAAATCGACAGAGACACTGAAGCTTTCTTT. Its translation: CASSPEIDRDTEAFF.

V gene TRBV7-9 combines with J gene TRBJ2-2; 7 nucleotides align to TRBD1. The V gene end was trimmed by 2 bases and the J gene end by 0 bases; junction bases not matched to a gene: 6. Per the germline V gene, CDR1 is SEHNR and CDR2 is FQNEAQ (reference sequence). There are 17 residues in the CDR3. The CDR3 nucleotides are TGTGCCAGCAGCTTACGTGTGGACAGGCCGAACACCGGGGAGCTGTTTTTT. Its translation: CASSLRVDRPNTGELFF.

The chain carries TRBV7-2 and TRBJ2-7; 7 nucleotides line up with TRBD1. The CDR3 runs to 15 residues. The V segment lost 5 bases and the J segment 8 bases; nucleotides outside the gene matches: 15. Germline loops: CDR1 SGHTA, CDR2 FQGNSA. The CDR3 DNA is TGTGCCAGCAGCCTTCCTCAGGGGGACCCCAGCCAGCAGTACTTC. It encodes CASSLPQGDPSQQYF.

The chain employs TRBV7-3 and TRBJ1-5; 7 bases are a match to TRBD1. The ends lost 4 bases at V and 2 bases at J; junction bases unmatched: 2. Germline V lookup: CDR1 SGHTA, CDR2 FQGTGA. This CDR3 is built from 14 residues. The CDR3 here is CASSSTGGNQPQHF. CDR3 nucleotide sequence: TGTGCCAGCAGCTCCACAGGGGGCAATCAGCCCCAGCATTTT.

The table lists this clone with a count of one. V gene TRBV2 combines with J gene TRBJ2-7; D gene uncertain. This CDR3 contains 14 residues. The germline CDR1 and CDR2 sequences are SNHLY and FYNNEI. V lost 1 base and J 2 bases, leaving 9 bases between the germline ends. The CDR3 is CASSEGYRAYEQYF. As DNA, the CDR3 is TGTGCCAGCAGTGAAGGGTACAGAGCCTACGAGCAGTACTTC.

Written as DNA, the CDR3 is TGTGCCAGCAGGGAACAGGAAAGCAATCAGCCCCAGCATTTT. It yields the protein CASREQESNQPQHF. The V call is TRBV5-6, the J call TRBJ1-5; perhaps TRBD1 as D (5 bases). CDR1 and CDR2 from the germline V gene are SGHDT and YYEEEE. The CDR3 has 14 residues. Trimming removed 5 bases from V and 1 base from J, with 10 bases in between.

V is TRBV29-1 and J is TRBJ2-3, with a weak D call TRBD2 (6 bases). The germline V gene encodes CDR1 SQVTM and CDR2 ANQGSEA. The CDR3 totals 13 residues. Deletions cut 4 bases from V and 10 bases from J, with 18 bases between. For the CDR3, the DNA is TGCAGCGTTGCGTTCTGTGGCGGGATGGCGCAGTATTTT. Encoded protein: CSVAFCGGMAQYF.

This chain links TRBV7-6 with TRBJ2-2; D uncertain. CDR1 SGHVS and CDR2 FNYEAQ come from the germline V gene. The V and J ends lost 2 bases and 2 bases respectively, with 9 bases between them. The CDR3 loop spans 15 amino acids. CDR3 amino acids: CASSLKLTNTGELFF. In DNA, the CDR3 is TGTGCCAGCAGCTTAAAACTAACCAACACCGGGGAGCTGTTTTTT.

The chain carries TRBV6-6 and TRBJ2-5; perhaps D is TRBD1 or TRBD2 (5 bases each). The CDR3 has 15 residues. The germline CDR1 and CDR2 sequences are MNHNY and SVGAGI (reference sequence). V lost 4 bases and J 2 bases, leaving 14 bases between the germline ends. CDR3 sequence: CASSFVPGRQETQYF. DNA for the CDR3: TGTGCCAGCAGTTTTGTTCCGGGACGTCAAGAGACCCAGTACTTC.

Details on this clone: Compared with germline, one end of the junction differs, possibly owing to a read error. The chain joins TRBV7-7 to TRBJ2-7, with D maybe TRBD2 (5 bases). The germline gives CDR1 SSHAT, CDR2 FNYEAQ (reference sequence). The CDR3 has 13 residues. In DNA form, the CDR3 reads TGTGCTAGCAGCTTAGCGCAGGACCACGAGCAGTACTTC. Protein: CASSLAQDHEQYF.

The chain links TRBV7-9 to TRBJ1-4; D may be TRBD1 (5 bases). V gave up 7 bases and J gave up 7 bases, with 13 bases separating them. The germline CDR1 and CDR2 sequences are SEHNR and FQNEAQ (reference sequence). The CDR3 length is 13 residues. In DNA form, the CDR3 reads TGTGCCAGCAATTTTGGGGGGAGTGAAAAACTGTTTTTT. The encoded protein is CASNFGGSEKLFF.

The chain carries TRBV7-6 and TRBJ2-3; D possibly corresponds to TRBD2 (6 bases). Germline V lookup: CDR1 SGHVS, CDR2 FNYEAQ. Trimming cost V 1 base and J 5 bases, with 19 bases left between them. The CDR3 runs 17 residues. The CDR3 is CASSLVGQANGGDTQYF. CDR3 coding DNA: TGTGCCAGCAGCTTAGTAGGCCAGGCCAACGGGGGAGATACGCAGTATTTT.

V gene TRBV29-1 combines with J gene TRBJ1-6; tentative D call: TRBD1 (5 bases). Trimming cost V 4 bases and J 8 bases, with 12 bases left between them. The CDR3 is made up of 13 amino acids. CDR1 is SQVTM and CDR2 is ANQGSEA in the germline V gene. In DNA, the CDR3 is TGCAGCGTTGGGTCGGGGGGTGATTCACCCCTCCACTTT. Amino acids: CSVGSGGDSPLHF.

The chain recombines TRBV5-1 with TRBJ2-3; a possible D gene is TRBD2 (5 bases). The CDR3 totals 16 residues. The germline V gene has CDR1 SGHRS and CDR2 YFSETQ. V shed 0 bases and J shed 0 bases, with 11 bases lying between them. The CDR3 nucleotides read TGCGCCAGCAGCTTGGTTGCTAGCCCTAGCACAGATACGCAGTATTTT. Translation gives CASSLVASPSTDTQYF.

This chain joins TRBV27 and TRBJ1-5; the D is unclear. The CDR3 is 13 amino acids. The V gene's germline CDR1 is MNHEY and CDR2 SMNVEV (reference sequence). V lost 6 bases, J lost 1 base, and 7 bases lay in between. The CDR3 region is CASRKGSNQPQHF. CDR3 bases: TGTGCCAGCAGGAAAGGGAGCAATCAGCCCCAGCATTTT.

V is TRBV4-1 and J is TRBJ2-2, with 7 bases identical to TRBD1. The J segment lost 4 bases and the V segment lost 2 bases, leaving 10 bases of the junction unmatched. Germline V CDR1 and CDR2: MGHRA, YSYEKL. The CDR3 consists of 17 residues. The CDR3 reads CASSQSTTGVGTGELFF. CDR3 in DNA: TGCGCCAGCAGCCAAAGCACCACAGGGGTGGGCACCGGGGAGCTGTTTTTT.

The chain links TRBV6-6 to TRBJ1-2; TRBD1 might be the D (5 bases). Germline-derived CDR1 and CDR2 are MNHNY and SVGAGI (reference sequence). V dropped 0 bases and J dropped 8 bases, with 13 bases sitting between them. This CDR3 region has 14 residues. CDR3 coding DNA: TGTGCCAGCAGTTACTCGACTGGGGCGGGAGGCTACACCTTC. Protein: CASSYSTGAGGYTF.

This clone came up a few times. J is TRBJ2-7 and V is TRBV28; 7 bases agree with TRBD1. V lost 6 bases, J lost 2 bases, and 13 bases stayed unmatched. The germline V gene encodes CDR1 MDHEN and CDR2 SYDVKM. The CDR3 totals 16 residues. The CDR3 nucleotides are TGTGCCAGCAGGCGGACAGGCCCAGGTATGACCTACGAGCAGTACTTC. It specifies CASRRTGPGMTYEQYF.

This chain connects TRBV28 to TRBJ2-7; the D gene is possibly TRBD1 (5 bases). Germline V lookup: CDR1 MDHEN, CDR2 SYDVKM. CDR3 size: 14 residues. The V and J ends lost 7 bases and 2 bases respectively, with 15 bases between them. The CDR3 sequence: CASKPGWAPYEQYF. CDR3 DNA sequence: TGTGCCAGCAAGCCAGGGTGGGCCCCCTACGAGCAGTACTTC.

The CDR3 is CASSLALGTSGNYEQYF. The CDR3 DNA sequence: TGTGCCAGCAGCTTAGCGTTGGGGACTAGCGGGAACTACGAGCAGTACTTC. The chain carries TRBV7-9 and TRBJ2-7; TRBD2 matches 13 bases. The V gene end was trimmed by 0 bases and the J gene end by 3 bases; junction bases not matched to a gene: 5. The CDR3 consists of 17 residues. The germline V gene encodes CDR1 SEHNR and CDR2 FQNEAQ (reference sequence).

The chain uses TRBV27 and TRBJ2-2, with TRBD2 as a possible D gene (6 bases). V was trimmed by 3 bases and J by 1 base, leaving 15 bases between them. Per the germline V gene, CDR1 is MNHEY and CDR2 is SMNVEV (reference sequence). This CDR3 has 17 residues. The CDR3 protein is CASSLTGGWGNTGELFF. The CDR3, as DNA: TGTGCCAGCAGTTTGACCGGGGGTTGGGGGAACACCGGGGAGCTGTTTTTT.

This clone was observed once. The chain has TRBV27 and TRBJ1-6; no firm D call. The CDR3 has 18 residues. Trimming shortened V by 0 bases and J by 6 bases, and 18 bases separated the two germline ends. In germline, CDR1 is MNHEY, CDR2 SMNVEV (reference sequence). The CDR3 here is CASSLSSQAGRPNSPLHF. CDR3 coding DNA: TGTGCCAGCAGTTTATCGAGCCAGGCAGGCCGCCCTAATTCACCCCTCCACTTT.